What follows are 6 T cell receptor beta chains derived from one specimen sequenced in a study of blood T cells in healthy people across ages. A J-beta primer mix and a sample-barcoded 5' primer were used in a second PCR of about 6 to 12 cycles. TCRdb reanalysed the 5' RACE reads using MiXCR and keeps one entry per CDR3 protein. The table records some 760,000 distinct CDR3 sequences, roughly 25% of them present only once. The same data also went into a second study, on T cells of mothers and their children.

Sequences were obtained from blood. The receptors stem from a boy between 5 and 17 years old in good health.

This clonotype was counted a few times. The chain combines TRBV7-6 with TRBJ2-3; 8 nucleotides match TRBD2. CDR1 is SGHVS, CDR2 FNYEAQ, per germline. V gave up 2 bases and J gave up 6 bases; unmatched junction bases: 13. CDR3 length: 17 residues. CDR3 DNA: TGTGCCAGCAGCTTATTCAATTCTGCGGGAGGAGTGGATACGCAGTATTTT. This encodes CASSLFNSAGGVDTQYF. Based on the CDR3 plus reference TRBV7-6 and TRBJ2-3, the full variable domain is GAGVSQSPRYKVTKRGQDVALRCDPISGHVSLYWYRQALGQGPEFLTYFNYEAQQDKSGLPNDRFSAERPEGSISTLTIQRTEQRDSAMYRCASSLFNSAGGVDTQYFGPGTRLTVL.

This chain uses TRBV20-1 with TRBJ2-7; D perhaps matches TRBD1 (6 bases). Between the trimmed V and J ends, which lost 6 bases and 3 bases, there was a span of 12 bases. The V gene's germline CDR1 is DFQATT and CDR2 SNEGSKA (reference sequence). The CDR3 has 12 amino acids. The CDR3 nucleotides are TGCAGTGCCCGGACAGACCTCTACGAGCAGTACTTC. Translation gives CSARTDLYEQYF.

This clonotype was seen a few times. The V call is TRBV6-1, the J call TRBJ2-3, with 9 bases that match TRBD1. CDR3 length equals 15 residues. V shed 7 bases, J shed 6 bases, and the junction held 11 bases outside the gene matches. Germline V gene data show CDR1 as MNHNS and CDR2 as SASEGT. Here the CDR3 reads CASNLLGTGRDTQYF. DNA of the CDR3: TGTGCCAGCAACCTACTGGGGACAGGGCGCGATACGCAGTATTTT.

This clonotype has more than one count but fewer than ten. This rearrangement joins TRBV28 to TRBJ2-6; no clear D. Deletions cut 0 bases from V and 4 bases from J, with 10 bases between. CDR3 size: 16 residues. Per germline, CDR1 MDHEN and CDR2 SYDVKM. The CDR3 region has the DNA TGTGCCAGCAGTTTATGGGCCCCATTCGGGGCCAACGTCCTGACTTTC. Amino acid sequence: CASSLWAPFGANVLTF.

The gene calls are TRBV29-1 and TRBJ2-3; D perhaps matches TRBD1 (5 bases). Per the germline V gene, CDR1 is SQVTM and CDR2 is ANQGSEA. CDR3 length equals 15 residues. Trimming shortened V by 3 bases and J by 2 bases, and 15 bases separated the two germline ends. CDR3 sequence (DNA): TGCAGCGTTGATATAGGGGAACCAACCACAGATACGCAGTATTTT. Translated: CSVDIGEPTTDTQYF.

This clonotype was found a few times. The J gene is TRBJ2-1, the V gene TRBV7-9, with D tentatively TRBD2 (5 bases). CDR1 SEHNR and CDR2 FQNEAQ come from the germline V gene (reference sequence). V lost 1 base and J lost 4, with 11 bases in between. The CDR3 runs to 15 residues. The CDR3 region has the DNA TGTGCCAGCAGCTTAGGGAGGAGCGGTTACAATGAGCAGTTCTTC. This gives the protein CASSLGRSGYNEQFF.